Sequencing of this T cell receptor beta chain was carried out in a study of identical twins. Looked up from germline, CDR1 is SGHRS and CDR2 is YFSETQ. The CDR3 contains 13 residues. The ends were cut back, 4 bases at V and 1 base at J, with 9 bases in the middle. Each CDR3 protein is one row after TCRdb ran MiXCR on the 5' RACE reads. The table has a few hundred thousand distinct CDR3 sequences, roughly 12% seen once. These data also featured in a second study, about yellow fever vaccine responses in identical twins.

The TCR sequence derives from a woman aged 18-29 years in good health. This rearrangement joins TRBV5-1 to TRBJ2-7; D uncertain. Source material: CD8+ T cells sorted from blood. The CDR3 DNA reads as TGCGCCAGCAGCCGATGGCCATCCTACGAGCAGTACGTC. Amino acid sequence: CASSRWPSYEQYV.